Below are 30 T cell receptor beta chains sequenced from a single sample in a study of beta chain features in type 1 diabetes. What these receptors recognize is not known. Every isolated RNA sample was fully reverse transcribed, so sequencing captured expressed TCRB transcripts. Repertoires were generated with immunoSEQ multiplex PCR, while TCRdb's copy carries only in-frame clones and drops some. The repertoire holds about 640,000 clones, with around 11% as singletons. General observations from the study: A moderate, significant TCRB CDR3 shortening appeared in type 1 diabetes across four CD4+ subsets.

Sequenced sample: naive CD4+ T cells from blood. The source of these receptors is a man aged 25-40 years with type 1 diabetes.

The rearrangement uses TRBV9 and TRBJ2-5; possibly TRBD2 for D (7 bases). This CDR3 has 14 amino acids. Germline assignment: CDR1 SGDLS and CDR2 YYNGEE. The V and J ends lost 5 bases and 4 bases respectively, with 15 bases between them. The CDR3 DNA follows: TGTGCCAGCAGTAGACCGGGGGGCCGAGAGACCCAGTACTTC. It is translated as CASSRPGGRETQYF.

This clone was detected a few times. The chain uses TRBV7-9 and TRBJ2-7; D gene unclear. V lost 4 bases to trimming and J lost 0 bases, with 7 bases between them. This CDR3 is 13 amino acids long. Germline-derived CDR1 and CDR2 are SEHNR and FQNEAQ (reference sequence). The CDR3 sequence: CASSSSNSYEQYF. Here the CDR3 DNA reads TGTGCCAGCAGCTCCAGTAACTCCTACGAGCAGTACTTC.

This clone was detected a few times. The rearrangement links TRBV7-7 to TRBJ2-2, with D tentatively TRBD1 (6 bases). The germline gives CDR1 SSHAT, CDR2 FNYEAQ (reference sequence). V lost 6 bases, J lost 0 bases, and 11 bases lay in between. This CDR3 is 15 amino acids long. The CDR3, as DNA: TGTGCCAGCAGTGCAGGGGCCGCGAACACCGGGGAGCTGTTTTTT. Residues: CASSAGAANTGELFF.

This clone has more than one count but fewer than ten. The chain carries TRBV6-1 and TRBJ2-2; D uncertain. Looked up from germline, CDR1 is MNHNS and CDR2 is SASEGT. The CDR3 totals 12 residues. Trimming removed 6 bases from V and 5 bases from J, with 7 bases in between. CDR3 amino acids: CASRRQTGELFF. In DNA, the CDR3 is TGTGCCAGCAGGCGGCAGACCGGGGAGCTGTTTTTT.

The V gene is TRBV7-2, the J gene TRBJ1-6; 8 nucleotides align to TRBD1. Looked up from germline, CDR1 is SGHTA and CDR2 is FQGNSA. The V and J ends lost 5 bases and 9 bases, in that order; junction bases with no gene match: 18. The CDR3 is 18 residues long. CDR3 in DNA: TGTGCCAGCAGCCCTACCCGCCGCCGGGACAGGACATCTTCACCCCTCCACTTT. Protein product: CASSPTRRRDRTSSPLHF.

The chain links TRBV4-3 to TRBJ1-6, with TRBD1 as a possible D gene (5 bases). This CDR3 region has 15 residues. Deletions cut 0 bases from V and 5 bases from J, with 8 bases between. Germline CDR1 is LGHNA and CDR2 is YSLEER. The CDR3 spells CASSQEGRDNSPLHF. The CDR3 region has the DNA TGCGCCAGCAGCCAAGAGGGCAGGGATAATTCACCCCTCCACTTT.

The rearrangement links TRBV28 to TRBJ1-5; D not certain. V was trimmed by 10 bases and J by 3 bases, leaving 13 bases between them. Germline assignment: CDR1 MDHEN and CDR2 SYDVKM. There are 13 residues in the CDR3. Written as DNA, the CDR3 is TGTGCCATCCTGGCGGGGATCAATCAGCCCCAGCATTTT. As protein: CAILAGINQPQHF.

This clone was counted only a few times. This rearrangement joins TRBV2 to TRBJ2-7; D may be TRBD1 (5 bases). The V end lost 5 bases, the J end lost 5 bases, and 13 bases lay between the germline ends. CDR1 is SNHLY, CDR2 FYNNEI, per germline. The CDR3 is made up of 13 amino acids. CDR3 DNA: TGTGCCAGCAGTCCAGACAGTACCCACGAGCAGTACTTC. Protein product: CASSPDSTHEQYF. The full variable domain, in which reference TRBV2 and TRBJ2-7 provide the parts outside the CDR3, is EPEVTQTPSHQVTQMGQEVILRCVPISNHLYFYWYRQILGQKVEFLVSFYNNEISEKSEIFDDQFSVERPDGSNFTLKIRSTKLEDSAMYFCASSPDSTHEQYFGPGTRLTVT.

This clone has more than one count but fewer than ten. V gene TRBV7-9 combines with J gene TRBJ2-7; 7 nucleotides align to TRBD1. CDR1 is SEHNR and CDR2 is FQNEAQ in the germline V gene (reference sequence). V was pared by 6 bases and J by 2 bases, with 13 bases of the junction left unmatched. This CDR3 comprises 16 residues. CDR3 bases: TGTGCCAGCAGTCCCTTCGAGGGGGCATTTGCCTACGAGCAGTACTTC. Translation: CASSPFEGAFAYEQYF.

This clone was counted between two and nine times. The rearrangement uses TRBV5-1 and TRBJ2-3; D could derive from TRBD1 or TRBD2 (5 bases each). The V gene lost 3 bases and the J gene lost 4 bases, with 18 bases spanning the gap. In germline, CDR1 is SGHRS, CDR2 YFSETQ. The CDR3 loop spans 16 amino acids. The CDR3 loop is CASSSRRGQGPDTQYF. CDR3 DNA: TGCGCCAGCAGCTCCCGCCGGGGCCAAGGTCCAGATACGCAGTATTTT.

The V call is TRBV7-2, the J call TRBJ2-5; TRBD1 might be the D (5 bases). This CDR3 has 15 amino acids. Trimming took 4 bases from V and 5 from J, leaving 17 bases between them. CDR1 is SGHTA and CDR2 is FQGNSA in the germline V gene. The CDR3 DNA is TGTGCCAGCAGCTCGTTTGGGGCGCACGAGGAGACCCAGTACTTC. Protein: CASSSFGAHEETQYF.

V and J are TRBV7-9 and TRBJ2-1; 9 bases agree with TRBD1. Losses at the gene ends were 7 bases for V and 6 bases for J; bases not matched to a gene: 7. The CDR3 covers 14 residues. Looked up from germline, CDR1 is SEHNR and CDR2 is FQNEAQ (reference sequence). CDR3 sequence: CASNRDRALNEQFF. In DNA form, the CDR3 reads TGTGCCAGCAACCGGGACAGGGCCCTCAATGAGCAGTTCTTC.

This clone was recorded a few times. Distinct nucleotide sequences in the sample also encode this CDR3. This chain connects TRBV7-9 to TRBJ2-7; D remains ambiguous. V dropped 1 base and J dropped 2 bases, with 9 bases sitting between them. The CDR3 runs to 14 residues. Germline lookup yields CDR1 SEHNR and CDR2 FQNEAQ (reference sequence). CDR3 protein: CASSLGTEPYEQYF. The CDR3 region has the DNA TGTGCCAGCAGCTTAGGAACCGAACCCTACGAGCAGTACTTC. The full variable domain, with the rest looked up from reference TRBV7-9 and TRBJ2-7, is DTGVSQNPRHKITKRGQNVTFRCDPISEHNRLYWYRQTLGQGPEFLTYFQNEAQLEKSRLLSDRFSAERPKGSFSTLEIQRTEQGDSAMYLCASSLGTEPYEQYFGPGTRLTVT.

The CDR3 region has the DNA TGTGCCTGTAGTCTCTCTGGGGCCAACGTCCTGACTTTC. Translating gives CACSLSGANVLTF. The chain combines TRBV6-5 with TRBJ2-6; D gene unclear. Germline V lookup: CDR1 MNHEY, CDR2 SVGAGI. Trimming cost V 11 bases and J 0 bases, with 8 bases left between them. The CDR3 loop spans 13 amino acids.

The rearrangement uses TRBV19 and TRBJ2-7; 7 nucleotides match TRBD2. The CDR3 extends over 13 amino acids. CDR1 LNHDA and CDR2 SQIVND come from the germline V gene (reference sequence). V shed 3 bases and J 4 bases; nucleotides not matched to a gene: 3. The CDR3 region has the DNA TGTGCCAGTAGTATGGCCGGGGGGTACGAGCAGTACTTC. It translates to CASSMAGGYEQYF.

In this sample, this clone turned up a few times. The rearrangement joins TRBV18 to TRBJ2-4, with 7 bases fitting TRBD1. Germline V gene data show CDR1 as KGHSH and CDR2 as LQKENI. The CDR3 sequence is 15 residues long. Trimming at V came to 5 bases and at J to 0 bases, leaving 4 bases not matched to a gene. This CDR3 is CASSSAGGAKNIQYF. The DNA of the CDR3 is TGTGCCAGCTCATCCGCAGGGGGAGCCAAAAACATTCAGTACTTC.

The chain uses TRBV5-6 and TRBJ2-7, with D unresolved. The CDR3 totals 14 residues. Trimming took 6 bases from V and 3 from J, leaving 16 bases between them. Germline CDR1 is SGHDT and CDR2 is YYEEEE. The CDR3 protein is CASTRGQEHYEQYF. Written as DNA, the CDR3 is TGTGCCAGCACCCGTGGGCAGGAACACTACGAGCAGTACTTC.

The chain employs TRBV4-2 and TRBJ1-4; no firm D call. Trimming stripped 4 bases from V and 7 bases from J, with 13 bases between. The CDR3 is 14 residues long. The germline V gene has CDR1 LGHNA and CDR2 YNFKEQ. CDR3 in DNA: TGTGCCAGCAGCCTGAGGACCCCTACTGAAAAACTGTTTTTT. Its protein product is CASSLRTPTEKLFF.

V gene TRBV30 combines with J gene TRBJ1-2; 8 bases agree with TRBD1. Trimming at V came to 0 bases and at J to 4 bases, leaving 16 bases not matched to a gene. Germline values: CDR1 GTSNPN, CDR2 SVGIG (reference sequence). The CDR3 totals 18 residues. The CDR3 nucleotides are TGTGCCTGGAGTGTAATCCCCGGGACAGGCTGGGGCCCCTATGGCTACACCTTC. Translated: CAWSVIPGTGWGPYGYTF.

The rearrangement joins TRBV5-1 to TRBJ1-2; 7 nucleotides agree with TRBD1. The CDR3 totals 14 residues. The junction had 5 bases not matched to a gene; V was cut back by 2 bases and J by 4 bases. Germline CDR1 SGHRS, CDR2 YFSETQ. CDR3 nucleotides: TGCGCCAGCAGCTTCCTCCGGACAGGCTATGGCTACACCTTC. This sequence encodes CASSFLRTGYGYTF.

This chain uses TRBV28 with TRBJ1-2; D remains unclear. This CDR3 has 14 amino acids. V was pared by 7 bases and J by 2 bases, with 14 bases between. CDR1 and CDR2 from the germline V gene are MDHEN and SYDVKM. CDR3 amino acids: CASKPHQQNYGYTF. The CDR3 bases are TGTGCCAGCAAGCCCCACCAGCAGAACTATGGCTACACCTTC.

This clone has a handful of counts. The gene calls are TRBV11-2 and TRBJ2-2; D possibly corresponds to TRBD2 (6 bases). Trimming cost V 5 bases and J 5 bases, with 15 bases left between them. Per the germline V gene, CDR1 is SGHAT and CDR2 is FQNNGV. This CDR3 comprises 15 residues. This CDR3 reads CASSPERGGTGELFF. DNA for the CDR3: TGTGCCAGCAGCCCGGAAAGGGGAGGAACCGGGGAGCTGTTTTTT.

V gene TRBV7-2 combines with J gene TRBJ1-2, with TRBD1 matching over 10 bases. The CDR3 totals 15 residues. With 3 bases clipped from V and 5 bases from J, the junction kept 6 bases outside the gene matches. The germline V gene has CDR1 SGHTA and CDR2 FQGNSA. The CDR3: CASSLGQGTAYGYTF. CDR3 in DNA: TGTGCCAGCAGCTTGGGACAGGGGACAGCTTATGGCTACACCTTC.

The chain has TRBV25-1 and TRBJ1-1; a possible D gene is TRBD1 (5 bases). The CDR3 runs 15 residues. V was shortened by 7 bases and J by 3 bases, with 18 bases between the two germline ends. Germline V gives CDR1 MGHDK, CDR2 SYGVNS. In nucleotides, the CDR3 is TGTGCCAGCACCAACCTCTTTGGGGCGGACACTGAAGCTTTCTTT. Translated, it gives CASTNLFGADTEAFF.

The chain links TRBV7-8 to TRBJ2-5, with D possibly TRBD2 on 5 matching bases. Germline loops: CDR1 SGHVS, CDR2 FQNEAQ. Trimming took off 1 base at V and 5 bases at J, with 14 bases between the two ends. CDR3 length: 15 amino acids. CDR3 sequence: CASSLVWPPGETQYF. The CDR3 DNA reads as TGTGCCAGCAGCTTAGTTTGGCCTCCGGGGGAGACCCAGTACTTC.

The V gene is TRBV18, the J gene TRBJ1-6; D is unclear. Trimming shortened V by 3 bases and J by 6 bases, and 15 bases separated the two germline ends. Germline V gives CDR1 KGHSH, CDR2 LQKENI. The CDR3 loop spans 16 amino acids. In DNA form, the CDR3 reads TGTGCCAGCTCACCGAGCACGGTTCGGTTTAATTCACCCCTCCACTTT. Protein sequence: CASSPSTVRFNSPLHF.

This clone came up a few times. J is TRBJ2-2 and V is TRBV9, with TRBD1 as a possible D gene (5 bases). This CDR3 contains 15 residues. Trimming shortened V by 0 bases and J by 6 bases, and 12 bases separated the two germline ends. Germline V gene lookup returns CDR1 SGDLS and CDR2 YYNGEE. CDR3 amino acids: CASSVVGFRAGELFF. CDR3 nucleotides: TGTGCCAGCAGCGTAGTGGGTTTCAGGGCCGGGGAGCTGTTTTTT. The complete variable domain, with remaining parts taken from reference TRBV9 and TRBJ2-2, reads DSGVTQTPKHLITATGQRVTLRCSPRSGDLSVYWYQQSLDQGLQFLIQYYNGEERAKGNILERFSAQQFPDLHSELNLSSLELGDSALYFCASSVVGFRAGELFFGEGSRLTVL.

The chain employs TRBV28 and TRBJ2-3; 12 positions agree with TRBD2. The germline V gene encodes CDR1 MDHEN and CDR2 SYDVKM. There are 16 residues in the CDR3. Unmatched junction bases numbered 8, after V lost 4 bases and J lost 6 bases. This chain's CDR3 is CASSSPASGGADTQYF. Written as DNA, the CDR3 is TGTGCCAGCAGTTCCCCCGCTAGCGGGGGGGCGGATACGCAGTATTTT.

This clone was picked up a small number of times. The chain carries TRBV9 and TRBJ1-4; no clear D. Between the trimmed V and J ends, which lost 0 bases and 0 bases, there was a span of 9 bases. Germline V gene data show CDR1 as SGDLS and CDR2 as YYNGEE. This CDR3 region has 16 residues. The CDR3 DNA follows: TGTGCCAGCAGCGTAGGTCTGGGCGCAACTAATGAAAAACTGTTTTTT. It codes for CASSVGLGATNEKLFF. Full variable domain (outside the CDR3, taken from reference TRBV9 and TRBJ1-4): DSGVTQTPKHLITATGQRVTLRCSPRSGDLSVYWYQQSLDQGLQFLIQYYNGEERAKGNILERFSAQQFPDLHSELNLSSLELGDSALYFCASSVGLGATNEKLFFGSGTQLSVL.

The chain is built from TRBV9 and TRBJ1-1; possibly TRBD1 for D (5 bases). V was clipped by 1 base and J by 4 bases, with 8 bases between them. CDR3 length: 13 amino acids. The germline V gene encodes CDR1 SGDLS and CDR2 YYNGEE. The CDR3 DNA is TGTGCCAGCAGCGTAAGTAGGGGCACTGAAGCTTTCTTT. The encoded protein is CASSVSRGTEAFF.